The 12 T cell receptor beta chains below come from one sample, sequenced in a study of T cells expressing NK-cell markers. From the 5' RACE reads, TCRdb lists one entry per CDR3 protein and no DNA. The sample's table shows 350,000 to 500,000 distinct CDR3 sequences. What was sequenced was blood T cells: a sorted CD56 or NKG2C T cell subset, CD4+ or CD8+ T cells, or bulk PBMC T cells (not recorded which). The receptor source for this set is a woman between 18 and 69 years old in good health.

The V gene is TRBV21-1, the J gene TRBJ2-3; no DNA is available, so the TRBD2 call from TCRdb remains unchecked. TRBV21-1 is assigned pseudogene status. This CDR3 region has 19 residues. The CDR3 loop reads CASSMSACSGLRGTDTQYF.

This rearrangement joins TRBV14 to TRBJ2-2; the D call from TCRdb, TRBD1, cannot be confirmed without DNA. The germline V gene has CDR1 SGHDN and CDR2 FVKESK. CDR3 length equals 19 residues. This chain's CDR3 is CASSPAGYRGRRITGELFF. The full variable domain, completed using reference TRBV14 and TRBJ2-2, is EAGVTQFPSHSVIEKGQTVTLRCDPISGHDNLYWYRRVMGKEIKFLLHFVKESKQDESGMPNNRFLAERTGGTYSTLKVQPAELEDSGVYFCASSPAGYRGRRITGELFFGEGSRLTVL.

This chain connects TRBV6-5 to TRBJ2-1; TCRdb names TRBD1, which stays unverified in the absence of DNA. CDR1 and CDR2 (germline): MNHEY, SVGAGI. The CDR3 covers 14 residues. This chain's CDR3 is CASSSQNRGHEQFF.

This chain's CDR3 is CSASASTLSNEQFF. The chain recombines TRBV20-1 with TRBJ2-1; TCRdb calls TRBD2, which cannot be checked without DNA. CDR1 and CDR2 (germline): DFQATT, SNEGSKA (reference sequence). This CDR3 region has 14 residues.

CDR3 protein: CSARGRSSLAKNIQYF. This chain connects TRBV20-1 to TRBJ2-4. Germline lookup yields CDR1 DFQATT and CDR2 SNEGSKA (reference sequence). The CDR3 is 16 amino acids.

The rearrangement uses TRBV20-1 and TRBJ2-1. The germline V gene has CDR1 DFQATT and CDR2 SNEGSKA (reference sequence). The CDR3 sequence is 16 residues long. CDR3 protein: CSARDNLAGSYNEQFF.

The CDR3 region is CAWTGLAEYTGELFF. This chain uses TRBV30 with TRBJ2-2; TCRdb returns TRBD2, unconfirmable since there is no DNA. The CDR3 contains 15 residues. Germline V gene data show CDR1 as GTSNPN and CDR2 as SVGIG (reference sequence).

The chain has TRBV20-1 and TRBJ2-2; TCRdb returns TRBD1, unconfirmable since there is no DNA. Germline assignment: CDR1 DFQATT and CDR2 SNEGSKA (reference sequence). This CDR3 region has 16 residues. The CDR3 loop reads CSAREGSGENTGELFF.

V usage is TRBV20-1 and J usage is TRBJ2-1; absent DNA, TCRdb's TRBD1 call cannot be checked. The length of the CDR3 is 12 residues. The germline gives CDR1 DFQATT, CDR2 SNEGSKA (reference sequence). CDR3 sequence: CSASRSGREQFF.

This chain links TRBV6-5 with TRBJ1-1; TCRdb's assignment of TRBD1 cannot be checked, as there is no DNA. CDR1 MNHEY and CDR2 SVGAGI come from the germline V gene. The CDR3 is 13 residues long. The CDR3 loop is CASSDSGQGVPLF.

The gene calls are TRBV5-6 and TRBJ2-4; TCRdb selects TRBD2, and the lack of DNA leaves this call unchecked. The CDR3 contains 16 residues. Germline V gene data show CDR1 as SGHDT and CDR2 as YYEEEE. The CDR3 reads CASSLGLAGGLGIQYF.

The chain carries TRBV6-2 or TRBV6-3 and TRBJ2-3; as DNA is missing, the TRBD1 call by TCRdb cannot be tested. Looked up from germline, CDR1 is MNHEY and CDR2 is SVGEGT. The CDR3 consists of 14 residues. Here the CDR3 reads CASRDRGRTDTQYF.